A single sample is the source of the 20 T cell receptor beta chains below, sequenced in a study of human T cells and chemical hapten exposure. TCRdb re-derived calls from the RACE reads in MiXCR, one entry per CDR3 protein. The table shows around 130,000 distinct CDR3 sequences, with approximately 8.3% occurring only once. Time point: healthy volunteer bleed at 2 weeks. The study extracted total RNA from unfractionated whole blood. Input material: whole blood. Source of these receptors: a male donor in good health. Some clones in this sample may be carry-over from other donors' samples.

There are a few counts of this clonotype. The rearrangement links TRBV27 to TRBJ1-6; the D gene is possibly TRBD1 (5 bases). The V gene lost 5 bases and the J gene lost 7 bases, with 15 bases spanning the gap. This CDR3 has 15 amino acids. The germline V gene encodes CDR1 MNHEY and CDR2 SMNVEV (reference sequence). The CDR3 nucleotides read TGTGCCAGCAGTGACCATCAGGGCCCCAATTCACCCCTCCACTTT. It codes for CASSDHQGPNSPLHF.

This clonotype was counted between two and nine times. The chain uses TRBV19 and TRBJ2-3, with 9 bases identical to TRBD1. V lost 3 bases, J lost 0 bases, and 1 base stayed unmatched. Germline CDR1 LNHDA, CDR2 SQIVND (reference sequence). This CDR3 has 15 residues. The CDR3 region has the DNA TGTGCCAGTAGTATTGGGACAGGGAGCACAGATACGCAGTATTTT. Its protein is CASSIGTGSTDTQYF.

The chain couples TRBV12-3 or TRBV12-4 to TRBJ2-5; 10 nucleotides line up with TRBD1. CDR3 length equals 15 residues. Trimming removed 4 bases from V and 5 bases from J; junction bases left unmatched: 7. CDR3 in DNA: TGTGCCAGCAGTTCGCCGGGACAGGGGAGGGAGACCCAGTACTTC. The encoded protein is CASSSPGQGRETQYF.

This clonotype has a handful of counts. The V gene is TRBV2, the J gene TRBJ2-3; D may be TRBD2 (6 bases). Germline-derived CDR1 and CDR2 are SNHLY and FYNNEI. The V gene lost 6 bases and the J gene lost 5 bases, with 15 bases spanning the gap. This CDR3 is built from 14 residues. Here the CDR3 reads CASSGGELLDTQYF. As DNA, the CDR3 is TGTGCCAGCAGCGGAGGGGAGCTTTTAGATACGCAGTATTTT. Full variable domain (remainder filled in from reference TRBV2 and TRBJ2-3): EPEVTQTPSHQVTQMGQEVILRCVPISNHLYFYWYRQILGQKVEFLVSFYNNEISEKSEIFDDQFSVERPDGSNFTLKIRSTKLEDSAMYFCASSGGELLDTQYFGPGTRLTVL.

Turning to this clonotype: A junction end diverges from the germline sequence, so it may reflect a read error. The chain links TRBV5-4 to TRBJ1-1; D is unresolved. Germline-derived CDR1 and CDR2 are SGHNT and YYREEE (reference sequence). The CDR3 sequence is 12 residues long. CDR3 region: CVSSWDLTEAFF. CDR3 coding DNA: TGTGTCAGCAGCTGGGATCTCACTGAAGCTTTCTTT.

This clonotype appeared a few times. The chain combines TRBV4-2 with TRBJ2-7; 10 bases align to TRBD1. V shed 3 bases, J shed 2 bases, and the junction held 7 bases outside the gene matches. The CDR3 totals 16 residues. Germline V gene lookup returns CDR1 LGHNA and CDR2 YNFKEQ. The DNA of the CDR3 is TGTGCCAGCAGCCAGACCCGACAGGGGGCCGCCTACGAGCAGTACTTC. Translated, it gives CASSQTRQGAAYEQYF.

This clonotype has at least ten counts. V gene TRBV25-1 combines with J gene TRBJ2-7; perhaps D is TRBD1 or TRBD2 (7 bases each). There are 15 residues in the CDR3. V was shortened by 5 bases and J by 5 bases, with 19 bases between the two germline ends. CDR1 and CDR2 from the germline V gene are MGHDK and SYGVNS. In nucleotides, the CDR3 is TGTGCCAGCAGTCCCAGGGGGGGCGGCTTGGACGAGCAGTACTTC. It encodes CASSPRGGGLDEQYF.

This clonotype showed up just a few times. This chain uses TRBV14 with TRBJ2-1; D ambiguous. The length of the CDR3 is 17 residues. Trimming cost V 0 bases and J 6 bases, with 18 bases left between them. Germline V gene sequence: CDR1 SGHDN, CDR2 FVKESK. The CDR3 DNA reads TGTGCCAGCAGCCAAGATCATCCCGGGCTCCTCCGCAATGAGCAGTTCTTC. This gives the protein CASSQDHPGLLRNEQFF.

The chain carries TRBV20-1 and TRBJ2-3; D might be TRBD1 (6 bases). Germline V gives CDR1 DFQATT, CDR2 SNEGSKA (reference sequence). V gave up 3 bases and J gave up 3 bases, with 16 bases separating them. There are 15 residues in the CDR3. The CDR3 loop is CSASEPRGQTDTQYF. CDR3 sequence (DNA): TGCAGTGCTAGTGAGCCCAGGGGTCAGACAGATACGCAGTATTTT.

This clonotype has a handful of counts. The rearrangement joins TRBV20-1 to TRBJ2-7; 8 bases align to TRBD2. CDR3 length: 17 amino acids. Germline CDR1 reads DFQATT; CDR2 reads SNEGSKA (reference sequence). Trimming cost V 0 bases and J 4 bases; bases outside gene matches: 14. The CDR3 nucleotides read TGCAGTGCTAGAGATTTAGCGGGACTAGGCACAGGTTACGAGCAGTACTTC. Translating it yields CSARDLAGLGTGYEQYF.

The gene calls are TRBV12-3 or TRBV12-4 and TRBJ2-1, with 9 bases aligning to TRBD2. This CDR3 is built from 18 residues. The V segment lost 0 bases and the J segment 0 bases; nucleotides outside the gene matches: 6. Written as DNA, the CDR3 is TGTGCCAGCAGTTTAGCGGGTACTAGCGGGCACTCCTACAATGAGCAGTTCTTC. This codes for CASSLAGTSGHSYNEQFF.

V gene TRBV2 combines with J gene TRBJ2-1; 12 positions match TRBD1. Trimming cost V 6 bases and J 7 bases; bases outside gene matches: 7. The CDR3 contains 15 residues. CDR1 is SNHLY, CDR2 FYNNEI, per germline. For the CDR3, the DNA is TGTGCCAGCAGGGAGGGACAGGGGGCGAAGAATGAGCAGTTCTTC. Translation: CASREGQGAKNEQFF.

This clonotype has ten or more counts. The rearrangement links TRBV28 to TRBJ2-1, with D possibly matching TRBD2 (6 bases). CDR1 and CDR2 from the germline V gene are MDHEN and SYDVKM. V shed 6 bases and J shed 7 bases, with 7 bases lying between them. The CDR3 is 11 amino acids. This chain's CDR3 is CASREGNEQFF. CDR3 coding DNA: TGTGCCAGCAGGGAGGGAAATGAGCAGTTCTTC.

This chain connects TRBV7-9 to TRBJ1-1, with TRBD1 matching 11 bases. V lost 6 bases to trimming and J lost 1 base; unmatched junction nucleotides: 4. The CDR3 spans 15 residues. CDR1 is SEHNR, CDR2 FQNEAQ, per germline (reference sequence). In nucleotides, the CDR3 is TGTGCCAGCAGTACCGGGACAGGGGGGAACACTGAAGCTTTCTTT. Its protein product is CASSTGTGGNTEAFF.

Ten or more counts support this clonotype. The gene calls are TRBV12-3 or TRBV12-4 and TRBJ1-1; D unclear. The CDR3 runs 14 residues. V was trimmed by 6 bases and J by 4 bases, leaving 15 bases between them. CDR3 DNA: TGTGCCAGCAGACCCGACGCAATCAGCACTGAAGCTTTCTTT. This encodes CASRPDAISTEAFF.

V usage is TRBV27 and J usage is TRBJ2-7; possible D gene TRBD2, 6 bases. The germline gives CDR1 MNHEY, CDR2 SMNVEV (reference sequence). Trimming took off 7 bases at V and 2 bases at J, with 15 bases between the two ends. The CDR3 extends over 14 amino acids. The CDR3 loop is CASNPWDSPYEQYF. The CDR3 DNA follows: TGTGCCAGCAACCCCTGGGACTCTCCCTACGAGCAGTACTTC.

V is TRBV2 and J is TRBJ2-1; 13 bases map to TRBD2. Germline CDR1 is SNHLY and CDR2 is FYNNEI. The CDR3 totals 16 residues. V was pared by 2 bases and J by 9 bases, with 7 bases of the junction left unmatched. Written as DNA, the CDR3 is TGTGCCAGCAGTGAAAGGACTAGCGGGAGTTATGTTGAGCAGTTCTTC. Translated: CASSERTSGSYVEQFF. The full variable domain, with the rest looked up from reference TRBV2 and TRBJ2-1, is EPEVTQTPSHQVTQMGQEVILRCVPISNHLYFYWYRQILGQKVEFLVSFYNNEISEKSEIFDDQFSVERPDGSNFTLKIRSTKLEDSAMYFCASSERTSGSYVEQFFGPGTRLTVL.

The chain recombines TRBV5-1 with TRBJ1-2; D perhaps matches TRBD1 (6 bases). Germline assignment: CDR1 SGHRS and CDR2 YFSETQ. CDR3 length equals 15 residues. Trimming left V 0 bases short and J 0 bases short, with 9 bases between. CDR3 sequence: CASSLAPGANYGYTF. For the CDR3, the DNA is TGCGCCAGCAGCTTGGCCCCAGGGGCTAACTATGGCTACACCTTC.

This clonotype was seen at least ten times. The rearrangement joins TRBV4-1 to TRBJ2-7; D not certain. CDR1 is MGHRA, CDR2 YSYEKL, per germline. The CDR3 is 13 residues long. V dropped 0 bases and J dropped 4 bases, with 7 bases sitting between them. The chain's CDR3 is CASSQDSGYEQYF. The CDR3 coding sequence is TGCGCCAGCAGCCAAGATTCTGGGTACGAGCAGTACTTC.

This clonotype was counted between two and nine times. This rearrangement joins TRBV9 to TRBJ1-1; D may be TRBD1 (5 bases). Germline CDR1 reads SGDLS; CDR2 reads YYNGEE. Trimming stripped 2 bases from V and 1 base from J, with 9 bases between. The CDR3 loop spans 14 amino acids. CDR3 in amino acids: CASSVRDQNTEAFF. DNA of the CDR3: TGTGCCAGCAGCGTCCGGGACCAGAACACTGAAGCTTTCTTT.